This entry lists 5 T cell receptor beta chains sequenced from one sample in a study of graft-versus-host responses after intestinal transplantation. Here immunoSEQ multiplex PCR was the method, and the copy in TCRdb shows in-frame clones only, minus some. This table holds about 86,000 clones, 90% to 95% found once. No antigens are known for them. The input for sequencing was unstimulated CD8+ T cells sorted from spleen or lymph node cells, taken before intestinal transplant. The source of these receptors is a human donor who received an intestinal transplant.

The V gene is TRBV27, the J gene TRBJ2-5, with 8 positions matching TRBD1. The DNA end lines up better with TRBJ2-7; the J call may be wrong. The germline V gene has CDR1 MNHEY and CDR2 SMNVEV (reference sequence). CDR3 size: 17 residues. CDR3 bases: TGTGCCAGCAGAGTTTACAGGGGGGAAGCCCCCTCCTACGAGCAGTACTTC. Translating it yields CASRVYRGEAPSYEQYF.

This chain links TRBV27 with TRBJ1-2, with D tentatively TRBD1 (5 bases). Per germline, CDR1 MNHEY and CDR2 SMNVEV (reference sequence). The CDR3 is 15 amino acids. The germline V and J ends were trimmed by 0 bases and 4 bases, with 12 bases remaining between them. The DNA of the CDR3 is TGTGCCAGCAGTTTATCGATAGGGGCAGTCTATGGCTACACCTTC. Protein: CASSLSIGAVYGYTF.

This rearrangement joins TRBV7-9 to TRBJ1-4; 7 nucleotides match TRBD1. Germline lookup yields CDR1 SEHNR and CDR2 FQNEAQ (reference sequence). With V trimmed by 2 bases and J by 3 bases, 6 bases remained unmatched. This CDR3 comprises 16 residues. DNA of the CDR3: TGTGCCAGCAGCTTAATTGCCGGGACAGCTAATGAAAAACTGTTTTTT. Its protein is CASSLIAGTANEKLFF.

This chain uses TRBV2 with TRBJ1-2; 7 nucleotides line up with TRBD1. The CDR3 extends over 13 amino acids. J lost 3 bases, V lost 8 bases, and 6 bases had no gene match. In germline, CDR1 is SNHLY, CDR2 FYNNEI. In nucleotides, the CDR3 is TGTGCCAGCCTCCACAGGGGTGACTATGGCTACACCTTC. It is translated as CASLHRGDYGYTF.

The CDR3 sequence: CASSQVDSGREQYF. In DNA form, the CDR3 reads TGCGCCAGCAGCCAAGTTGATAGCGGGAGGGAGCAGTACTTC. This rearrangement joins TRBV4-1 to TRBJ2-7, with TRBD2 matching 10 bases. The length of the CDR3 is 14 residues. Germline V lookup: CDR1 MGHRA, CDR2 YSYEKL. The trim removed 1 base at V and 7 bases at J, leaving 4 bases unmatched.